These 4 T cell receptor beta chains share one sample of origin, sequenced in a study of CD8+CD57+ T cells in acquired aplastic anemia. Profiling of TCR beta VDJ combinations and CDR3 sequences used genomic DNA as template. Using its own MiXCR run on the reads, TCRdb lists one record per CDR3 protein. This sample has some 220,000 distinct CDR3 sequences, with 30% to 35% found just once. The sample consisted of sorted CD4+, CD8+, or CD8+CD57+ T cells (not recorded which) from PBMCs. Every receptor here comes from a human donor in good health, serving as a control.

This sequence joins TRBV18 and TRBJ1-5, with 7 positions matching TRBD1. Germline V gene lookup returns CDR1 KGHSH and CDR2 LQKENI. The CDR3 has 14 residues. J was trimmed by 7 bases and V by 3 bases; bases with no gene match: 6. DNA for the CDR3: TGTGCCAGCTCACCGACAGGGACGGAGCAGCCCCAGCATTTT. This encodes CASSPTGTEQPQHF.

This clonotype was observed a handful of times. A much bigger clone sits one base away, suggesting this may be a read error. The V call is TRBV7-2, the J call TRBJ1-5; TRBD1 is a possible D gene (6 bases). The CDR3 runs to 13 residues. Germline lookup yields CDR1 SGHTA and CDR2 FQGNSA. V was trimmed by 5 bases and J by 6 bases, leaving 11 bases between them. This CDR3 reads CASSGQTSQPQHF. CDR3 in DNA: TGTGCCAGCAGCGGACAGACTAGTCAGCCCCAGCATTTT. The full variable domain, rest sourced from reference TRBV7-2 and TRBJ1-5, is GAGVSQSPSNKVTEKGKDVELRCDPISGHTALYWYRQSLGQGLEFLIYFQGNSAPDKSGLPSDRFSAERTGGSVSTLTIQRTQQEDSAVYLCASSGQTSQPQHFGDGTRLSIL.

There are a few counts of this clonotype. The chain employs TRBV30 and TRBJ2-5, with D possibly being TRBD2 (5 bases). The CDR3 runs 13 residues. The germline V gene encodes CDR1 GTSNPN and CDR2 SVGIG (reference sequence). V shed 1 base and J shed 5 bases, with 11 bases lying between them. The DNA of the CDR3 is TGTGCCTGGAGTGGTGGACTTGGGGAGACCCAGTACTTC. This gives the protein CAWSGGLGETQYF.

The genes are TRBV5-5 and TRBJ2-3, with D tentatively TRBD2 (7 bases). V was pared by 1 base and J by 5 bases, with 14 bases between. The CDR3 is 15 amino acids. Germline V gene sequence: CDR1 SGHKS, CDR2 YYEKEE (reference sequence). In DNA, the CDR3 is TGTGCCAGCAGCTTGTGGCAGGGGAGGGGAGATACGCAGTATTTT. Protein product: CASSLWQGRGDTQYF.